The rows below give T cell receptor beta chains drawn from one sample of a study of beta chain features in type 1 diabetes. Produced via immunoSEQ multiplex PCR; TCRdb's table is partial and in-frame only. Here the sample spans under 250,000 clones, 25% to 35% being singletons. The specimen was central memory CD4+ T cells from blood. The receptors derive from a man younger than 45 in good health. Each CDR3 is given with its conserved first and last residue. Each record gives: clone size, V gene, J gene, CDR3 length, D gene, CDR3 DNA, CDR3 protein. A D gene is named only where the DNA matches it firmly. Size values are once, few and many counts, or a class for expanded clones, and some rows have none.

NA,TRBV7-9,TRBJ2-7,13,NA,TGTGCCAGCAGCTTAGCGATGGAGTACGAGCAGTACTTC,CASSLAMEYEQYF
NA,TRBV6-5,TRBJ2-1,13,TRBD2,TGTGCCAGCAGTGGACTAGCGGGGGAAGAGCAGTTCTTC,CASSGLAGEEQFF
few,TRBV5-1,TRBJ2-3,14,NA,TGCGCCAGCACCTACGGGGTGGACACAGATACGCAGTATTTT,CASTYGVDTDTQYF
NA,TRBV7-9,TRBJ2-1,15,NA,TGTGCCAGCAGCAAGGACAGCCACCGTAGGGATGAGCAGTTCTTC,CASSKDSHRRDEQFF
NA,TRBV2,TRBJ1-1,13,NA,TGTGCCAGCAGTACGGGGGGAGGCACTGAAGCTTTCTTT,CASSTGGGTEAFF
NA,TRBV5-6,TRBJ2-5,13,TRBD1,TGTGCCAGCAGCGTTGGACAGGGAGAGACCCAGTACTTC,CASSVGQGETQYF
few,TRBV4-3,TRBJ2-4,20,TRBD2,TGCGCCAGCAGCCAAGATAGGGGACTAGCGGGAGGAAGGGCCAAAAACATTCAGTACTTC,CASSQDRGLAGGRAKNIQYF
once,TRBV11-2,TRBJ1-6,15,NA,TGTGCCAGCAGCCTCTCGACAGCCTTGAATTCACCCCTCCACTTT,CASSLSTALNSPLHF
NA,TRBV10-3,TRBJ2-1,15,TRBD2,TGTGCCATCAGTGAAGGTAGCGGGAGTGGGAATGAGCAGTTCTTC,CAISEGSGSGNEQFF
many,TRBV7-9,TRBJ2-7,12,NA,TGTGCCAGCAGCTTAATAGCTAGAGAGCAGTACTTC,CASSLIAREQYF
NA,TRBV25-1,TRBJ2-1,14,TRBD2,TGTGCCAGCAGCCCGGGACTAGTTAAAGATGAGCAGTTCTTC,CASSPGLVKDEQFF
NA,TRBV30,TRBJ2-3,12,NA,TGTGCCTGGAGTGGTGGGTCAGATACGCAGTATTTT,CAWSGGSDTQYF
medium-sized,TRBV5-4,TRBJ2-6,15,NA,TGTGCCAGCAGTTGGGACTCGGCCGGGGCCAACGTCCTGACTTTC,CASSWDSAGANVLTF
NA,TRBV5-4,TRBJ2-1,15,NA,TGTGCCAGCAGCTTGGTAGGGGATCGAGTCAATGAGCAGTTCTTC,CASSLVGDRVNEQFF
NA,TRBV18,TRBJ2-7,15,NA,TGTGCCAGCTCACCACCAGGGGTCAGCTCCTACGAGCAGTACTTC,CASSPPGVSSYEQYF
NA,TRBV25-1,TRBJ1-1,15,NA,TGTGCCAGCAGTGCCTTGGTGGGCGCTGGGCCTGAAGCTTTCTTT,CASSALVGAGPEAFF
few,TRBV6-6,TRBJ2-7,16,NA,TGTGCCAGCAGTACGGGTGCTCAGGCACCCCCCTACGAGCAGTACTTC,CASSTGAQAPPYEQYF
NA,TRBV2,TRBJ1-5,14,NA,TGTGCCAGCAGTGCCGACGGACGCAATCAGCCCCAGCATTTT,CASSADGRNQPQHF
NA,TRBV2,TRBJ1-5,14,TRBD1,TGTGCCAGCCAGGGGGCGCGGGGCAATCAGCCCCAGCATTTT,CASQGARGNQPQHF
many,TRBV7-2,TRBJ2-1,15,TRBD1,TGTGCCAGCAGGCCCCGGGACAGGGACCACAATGAGCAGTTCTTC,CASRPRDRDHNEQFF
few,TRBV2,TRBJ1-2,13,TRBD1,TGTGCCAGCAGCGACAGGGACTCGGATGGCTACACCTTC,CASSDRDSDGYTF
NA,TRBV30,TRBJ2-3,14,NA,TGTGCCTACGACGAAGGCCTCGCTGTGGATACGCAGTATTTT,CAYDEGLAVDTQYF